This TCR beta chain was found in a study of cytomegalovirus exposure and HLA in healthy donors. Study-level findings and limits: When a later analysis was performed, an Asian-associated ancestry cluster reportedly had fewer N-insertions than the roughly 640-donor mean.

With 5 bases removed from V and 0 bases from J, the gap between germline ends came to 11 bases. The CDR3 spans 14 residues. Looked up from germline, CDR1 is SGHVS and CDR2 is FNYEAQ. A remark on this clone: Its antigen is not known.

The primer mix had 60 Vbeta and 13 Jbeta primers. Repertoires were generated with immunoSEQ multiplex PCR, while TCRdb's copy carries only in-frame clones and drops some. The sample has some 120,000 clones, about 83% seen once; the top ten hold around 3.7%. The sequence was collected from a man younger than 45 in good health and CMV-seronegative. Sequencing was performed on PBMCs. The chain joins TRBV7-6 to TRBJ2-7; D perhaps matches TRBD1 (6 bases). CDR3 DNA sequence: TGTGCCAGCAGCCCGGGACAAGTCTCCTACGAGCAGTACTTC. It yields the protein CASSPGQVSYEQYF. Filled out from reference TRBV7-6 and TRBJ2-7, the complete variable domain reads GAGVSQSPRYKVTKRGQDVALRCDPISGHVSLYWYRQALGQGPEFLTYFNYEAQQDKSGLPNDRFSAERPEGSISTLTIQRTEQRDSAMYRCASSPGQVSYEQYFGPGTRLTVT.